This T cell receptor beta chain was profiled in a study of T cells in Graves' hyperthyroidism and ophthalmopathy. Study-level points and caveats: Blood shared most expanded thyroid clonotypes above 0.001. A 13 V-J signature model discriminated ophthalmopathy versus stable hyperthyroidism.

TCR beta CDR3 regions were amplified from RNA transcripts. The HTBI primer set was used in a first-round RT-PCR of the TCR CDR3. MiXCR, applied by TCRdb to the multiplex PCR reads, yields one record per CDR3 protein. The table shows some 550,000 distinct CDR3 sequences, with approximately 15% occurring only once. Comment on this clonotype: Antigen specificity is unknown.

On the basis of clinical symptoms, serum thyroxine and TRAb, thyroid ultrasound and orbital computed tomography, diagnoses were made. V lost 0 bases, J lost 4 bases, and 4 bases stayed unmatched. The CDR3 consists of 15 residues. The germline V gene encodes CDR1 MGHRA and CDR2 YSYEKL. This chain joins TRBV4-1 and TRBJ2-7; 9 bases line up with TRBD1. The sequenced sample was blood. This clonotype originated in a middle-aged woman with Graves' ophthalmopathy. In DNA, the CDR3 is TGCGCCAGCAGCCAAGAACGGACAGGGGAGTACGAGCAGTACTTC. Encoded protein: CASSQERTGEYEQYF.